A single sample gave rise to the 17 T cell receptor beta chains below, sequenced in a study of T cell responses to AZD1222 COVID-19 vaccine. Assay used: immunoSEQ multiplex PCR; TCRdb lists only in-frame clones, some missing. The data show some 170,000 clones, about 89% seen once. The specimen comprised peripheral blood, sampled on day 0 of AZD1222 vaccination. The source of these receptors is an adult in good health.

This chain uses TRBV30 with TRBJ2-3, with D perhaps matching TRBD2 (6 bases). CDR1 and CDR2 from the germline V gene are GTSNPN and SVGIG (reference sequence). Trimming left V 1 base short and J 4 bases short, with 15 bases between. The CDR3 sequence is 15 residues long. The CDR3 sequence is CAWSAGLGGSDTQYF. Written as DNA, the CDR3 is TGTGCCTGGAGTGCCGGCTTGGGGGGTTCAGATACGCAGTATTTT.

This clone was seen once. The CDR3 sequence is CASSSTRRGGGTDTQYF. CDR3 nucleotide sequence: TGTGCCAGCAGTTCCACCCGGCGGGGGGGCGGCACAGATACGCAGTATTTT. The chain uses TRBV2 and TRBJ2-3; TRBD2 agrees at 9 bases. The CDR3 has 17 residues. The V gene end was trimmed by 5 bases and the J gene end by 1 base; junction bases not matched to a gene: 10. The germline gives CDR1 SNHLY, CDR2 FYNNEI.

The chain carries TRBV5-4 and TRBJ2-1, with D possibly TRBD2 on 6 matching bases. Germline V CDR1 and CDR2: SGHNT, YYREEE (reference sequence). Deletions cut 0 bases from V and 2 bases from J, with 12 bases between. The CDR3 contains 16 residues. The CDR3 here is CASSLGGGIAYNEQFF. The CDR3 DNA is TGTGCCAGCAGCTTGGGTGGGGGGATTGCCTACAATGAGCAGTTCTTC.

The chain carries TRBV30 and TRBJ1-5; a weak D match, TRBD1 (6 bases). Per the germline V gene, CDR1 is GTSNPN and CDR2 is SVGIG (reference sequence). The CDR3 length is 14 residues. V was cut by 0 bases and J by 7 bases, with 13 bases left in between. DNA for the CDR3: TGTGCCTGGAGTGTTGGGGGGCTAGGGCAGCCCCAGCATTTT. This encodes CAWSVGGLGQPQHF.

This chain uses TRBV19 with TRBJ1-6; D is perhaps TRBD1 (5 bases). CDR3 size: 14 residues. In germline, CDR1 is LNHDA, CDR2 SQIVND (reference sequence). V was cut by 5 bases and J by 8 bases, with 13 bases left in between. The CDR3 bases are TGTGCCAGTAGTCGGTCAGGGACTTATTCACCCCTCCACTTT. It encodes CASSRSGTYSPLHF.

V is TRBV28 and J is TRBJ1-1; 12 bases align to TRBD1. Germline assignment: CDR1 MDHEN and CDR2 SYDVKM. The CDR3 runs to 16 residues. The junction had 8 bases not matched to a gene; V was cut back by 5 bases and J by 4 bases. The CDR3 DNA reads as TGTGCCAGCAGTCCAAGGGGACAGGGGGCTGGCACTGAAGCTTTCTTT. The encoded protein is CASSPRGQGAGTEAFF.

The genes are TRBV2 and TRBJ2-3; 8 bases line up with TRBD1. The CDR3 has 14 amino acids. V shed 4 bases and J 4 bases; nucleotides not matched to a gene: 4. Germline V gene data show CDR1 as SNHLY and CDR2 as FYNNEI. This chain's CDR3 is CASSGQGAADTQYF. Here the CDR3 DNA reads TGTGCCAGCAGTGGCCAGGGGGCCGCAGATACGCAGTATTTT.

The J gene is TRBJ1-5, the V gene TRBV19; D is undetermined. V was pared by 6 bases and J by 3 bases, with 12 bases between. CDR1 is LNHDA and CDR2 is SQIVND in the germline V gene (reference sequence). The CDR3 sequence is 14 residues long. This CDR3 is CASRLEGPNQPQHF. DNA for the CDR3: TGTGCCAGTAGGTTAGAAGGCCCCAATCAGCCCCAGCATTTT.

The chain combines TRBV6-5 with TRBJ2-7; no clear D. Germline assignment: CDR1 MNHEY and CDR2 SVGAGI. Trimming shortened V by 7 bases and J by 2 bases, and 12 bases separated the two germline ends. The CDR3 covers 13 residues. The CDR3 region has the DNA TGTGCCAGCATACCTGACGGAGCCTACGAGCAGTACTTC. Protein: CASIPDGAYEQYF.

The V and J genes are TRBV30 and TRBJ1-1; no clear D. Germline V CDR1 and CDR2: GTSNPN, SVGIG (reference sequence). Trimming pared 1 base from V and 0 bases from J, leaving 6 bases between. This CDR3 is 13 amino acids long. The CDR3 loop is CAWSANMNTEAFF. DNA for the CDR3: TGTGCCTGGAGTGCTAACATGAACACTGAAGCTTTCTTT.

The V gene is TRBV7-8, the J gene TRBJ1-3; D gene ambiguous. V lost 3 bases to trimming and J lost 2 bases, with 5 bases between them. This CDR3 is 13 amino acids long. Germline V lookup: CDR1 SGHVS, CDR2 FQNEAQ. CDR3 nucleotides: TGTGCCAGCAGCTTTGACCCTGGAAACACCATATATTTT. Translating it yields CASSFDPGNTIYF.

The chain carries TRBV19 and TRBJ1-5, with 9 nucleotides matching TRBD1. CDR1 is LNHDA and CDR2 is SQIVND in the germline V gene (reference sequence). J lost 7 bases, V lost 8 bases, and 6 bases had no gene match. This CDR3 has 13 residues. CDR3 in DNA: TGTGCCAGTTCGGACAGGGGCGGACAGCCCCAGCATTTT. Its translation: CASSDRGGQPQHF.

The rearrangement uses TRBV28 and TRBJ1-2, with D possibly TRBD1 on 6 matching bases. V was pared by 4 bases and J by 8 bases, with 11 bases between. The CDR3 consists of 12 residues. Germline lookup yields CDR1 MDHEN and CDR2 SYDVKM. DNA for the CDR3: TGTGCCAGCAGTTCGGGGGCTCGGGGCTACACCTTC. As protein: CASSSGARGYTF.

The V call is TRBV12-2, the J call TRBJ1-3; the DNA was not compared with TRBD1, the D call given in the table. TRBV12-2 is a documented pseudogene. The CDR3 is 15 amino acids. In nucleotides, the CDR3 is TGTGCAAGTCGCTGGGAGACAGGCTCTGGAAACACCATATATTTT. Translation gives CASRWETGSGNTIYF.

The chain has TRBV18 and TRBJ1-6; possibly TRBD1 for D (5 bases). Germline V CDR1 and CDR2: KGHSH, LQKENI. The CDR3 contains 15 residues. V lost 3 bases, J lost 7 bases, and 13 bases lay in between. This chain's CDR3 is CASSPAGQVNSPLHF. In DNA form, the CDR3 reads TGTGCCAGCTCACCCGCCGGACAAGTAAATTCACCCCTCCACTTT.

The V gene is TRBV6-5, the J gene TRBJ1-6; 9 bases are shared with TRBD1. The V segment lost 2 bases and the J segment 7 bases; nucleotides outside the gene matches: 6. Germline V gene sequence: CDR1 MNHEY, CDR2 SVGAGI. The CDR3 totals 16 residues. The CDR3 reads CASSYHGTGRNSPLHF. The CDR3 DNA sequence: TGTGCCAGCAGTTACCATGGGACAGGGCGGAATTCACCCCTCCACTTT.

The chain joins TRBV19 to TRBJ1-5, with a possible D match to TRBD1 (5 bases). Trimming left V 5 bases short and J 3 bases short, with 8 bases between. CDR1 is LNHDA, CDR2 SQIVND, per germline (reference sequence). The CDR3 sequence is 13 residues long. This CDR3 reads CASSGRDNQPQHF. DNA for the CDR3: TGTGCCAGTAGTGGCAGGGACAATCAGCCCCAGCATTTT.